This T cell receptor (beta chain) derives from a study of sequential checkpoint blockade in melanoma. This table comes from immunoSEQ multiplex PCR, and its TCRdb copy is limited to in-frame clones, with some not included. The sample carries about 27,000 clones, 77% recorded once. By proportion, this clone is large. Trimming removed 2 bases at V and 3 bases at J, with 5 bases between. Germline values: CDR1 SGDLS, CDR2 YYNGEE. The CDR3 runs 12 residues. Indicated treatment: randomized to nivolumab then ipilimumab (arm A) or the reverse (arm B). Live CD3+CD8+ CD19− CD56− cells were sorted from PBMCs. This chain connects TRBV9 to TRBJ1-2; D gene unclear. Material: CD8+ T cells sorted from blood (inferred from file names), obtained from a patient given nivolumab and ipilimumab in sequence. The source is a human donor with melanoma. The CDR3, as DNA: TGTGCCAGCAGCGTGGGCGACTATGGCTACACCTTC. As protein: CASSVGDYGYTF.